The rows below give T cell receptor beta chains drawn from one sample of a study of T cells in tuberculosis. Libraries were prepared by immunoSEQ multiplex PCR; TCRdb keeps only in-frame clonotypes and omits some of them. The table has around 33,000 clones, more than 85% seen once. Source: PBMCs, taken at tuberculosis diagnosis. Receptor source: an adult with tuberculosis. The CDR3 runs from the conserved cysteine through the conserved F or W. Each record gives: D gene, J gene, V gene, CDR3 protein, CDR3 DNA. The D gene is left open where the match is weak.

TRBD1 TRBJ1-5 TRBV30 CAWSSGTGVSQPQHF TGTGCCTGGAGCTCCGGGACAGGGGTAAGCCAGCCCCAGCATTTT
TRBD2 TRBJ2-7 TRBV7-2 CASSFGGDYEQYF TGTGCCAGCAGCTTCGGGGGGGACTACGAGCAGTACTTC
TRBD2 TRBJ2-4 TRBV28 CASSLSRRMVAGVPKNIQYF TGTGCCAGCAGTTTAAGCCGAAGGATGGTAGCGGGAGTTCCCAAAAACATTCAGTACTTC
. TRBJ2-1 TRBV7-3 CASSLAASGYNEQFF TGTGCCAGCAGCTTAGCGGCCTCAGGGTACAATGAGCAGTTCTTC
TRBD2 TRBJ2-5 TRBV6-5 CASSQRVAGREEQYF TGTGCCAGCAGTCAACGGGTAGCGGGGAGAGAGGAGCAGTACTTC
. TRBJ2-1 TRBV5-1 CASSLDPGVLYNEQFF TGCGCCAGCAGCTTGGACCCCGGAGTTCTCTACAATGAGCAGTTCTTC
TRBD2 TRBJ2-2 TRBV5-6 CASSSARGGDTGELFF TGTGCCAGCAGCTCCGCCCGCGGGGGGGACACCGGGGAGCTGTTTTTT
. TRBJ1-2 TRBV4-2 CASSQERNRVKGYTF TGTGCCAGCAGCCAAGAGAGGAACAGGGTGAAGGGCTACACCTTC
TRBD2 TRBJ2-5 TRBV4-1 CASSQRTSAETQYF TGCGCCAGCAGCCAACGGACTAGCGCGGAGACCCAGTACTTC
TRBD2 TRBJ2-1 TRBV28 CASSPISGRGSDEQFF TGTGCCAGCAGTCCAATTAGCGGGAGAGGTAGTGATGAGCAGTTCTTC
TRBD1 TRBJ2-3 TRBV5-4 CASSSHRDRGADTQYF TGTGCCAGCAGCTCGCACCGGGACAGGGGGGCAGATACGCAGTATTTT
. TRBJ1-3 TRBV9 CASSVAPGADGNTIYF TGTGCCAGCAGCGTAGCACCAGGGGCTGATGGAAACACCATATATTTT
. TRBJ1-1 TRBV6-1 CASSAPGSRNTEAFF TGTGCCAGCAGTGCTCCAGGTTCGAGGAACACTGAAGCTTTCTTT
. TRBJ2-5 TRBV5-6 CASSLGRGQETQYF TGTGCCAGCAGCTTGGGGAGGGGACAAGAGACCCAGTACTTC